This T cell receptor (beta chain) is from a study of blood T cell repertoires in COVID-19. Study-level information: The United States, Italy and Spain supplied acute and convalescent COVID-19 samples. PBMCs, B-cell-depleted T cells, or T cells provided the cDNA or gDNA that made up the material.

This clone has only one observation. Germline CDR1 is SNHLY and CDR2 is FYNNEI. This CDR3 has 15 residues. With 2 bases clipped from V and 5 bases from J, the junction kept 5 bases outside the gene matches. Authors' methods: Scientists estimated how many nucleated cells there were by amplifying reference gene primers. Data came from immunoSEQ multiplex PCR; TCRdb stores just in-frame clones and leaves some out. V, J and clone size are those of that table, while D and trimming were read from the DNA. The sample carries about 200,000 clones, around nine tenths recorded once. The material sequenced was peripheral blood. The chain has TRBV2 and TRBJ2-3, with 9 bases fitting TRBD2. This TCR was sampled from a man between 18 and 29 years old with active or convalescent COVID-19. Here the CDR3 reads CASSELASGVDTQYF. The CDR3 DNA follows: TGTGCCAGCAGTGAATTGGCTAGCGGGGTAGATACGCAGTATTTT.